A selection of T cell receptor beta chains follows, all from one sample in a study of CD8 T cells in Susac syndrome. From the immunoSEQ multiplex PCR reads, TCRdb called clonotypes with MiXCR, one entry per CDR3 protein. The sample carries about 210,000 distinct CDR3 sequences, just under 95% recorded once. Sequencing was done on a sample of CD4+ T cells from PBMCs. The receptor set was obtained from a human donor with multiple sclerosis. Each CDR3 is given with its conserved first and last residue. Each record gives: clone size, J gene, D gene, V gene, CDR3 DNA, CDR3 protein. The D gene is left open where the match is weak. Only part of the rows carry a size: once, few, many, or a class if the clone is expanded.

once,TRBJ1-5,NA,TRBV15,TGTGCCACCAGCAGAGAGGTACGAGATCAGCCCCAGCATTTT,CATSREVRDQPQHF
NA,TRBJ2-1,TRBD2,TRBV5-1,TGCGCCAGCAGCCCCATGGGGGGGAGCTACAATGAGCAGTTCTTC,CASSPMGGSYNEQFF
NA,TRBJ1-5,NA,TRBV2,TGTGCCAGCAGTGTTGGACCGGAGCCCCAGCATTTT,CASSVGPEPQHF
NA,TRBJ1-2,NA,TRBV1,TGCACCAGCAGCCATCCTCAGGGGATTAATGGCTACACCTTC,CTSSHPQGINGYTF
NA,TRBJ1-2,NA,TRBV29-1,TGCAGCGTCCTCGGGGGGGGCTATGGCTACACCTTC,CSVLGGGYGYTF
NA,TRBJ2-5,NA,TRBV28,TGTGCCAGCAGCTATACATCCTTGCCGGAGACCCAGTACTTC,CASSYTSLPETQYF
NA,TRBJ1-2,NA,TRBV11-2,TGTGCCAGCAGCCGTGAAAGACCTTACTATGGCTACACCTTC,CASSRERPYYGYTF
NA,TRBJ2-5,NA,TRBV9,TGTGCCAGCAGCGTAGATCAGGGGCAGACCCAGTACTTC,CASSVDQGQTQYF
NA,TRBJ2-3,NA,TRBV20-1,TGCAGTGCTAGCGACGGGCCAGATACGCAGTATTTT,CSASDGPDTQYF
NA,TRBJ2-3,NA,TRBV29-1,TGCAGCGTTGAACTGACAGGATCCCCAGATACGCAGTATTTT,CSVELTGSPDTQYF
NA,TRBJ2-3,NA,TRBV13,TGTGCCAGCAGCCAGAACGCGAATACGCAGTATTTT,CASSQNANTQYF
NA,TRBJ1-2,TRBD1,TRBV20-1,TGCAGTGCTGGACAGGGGGCGCGGGACTATGGCTACACCTTC,CSAGQGARDYGYTF
NA,TRBJ2-3,NA,TRBV2,TGTGCCAGCAAGCGTGCAGAGAGCACAGATACGCAGTATTTT,CASKRAESTDTQYF
NA,TRBJ2-1,NA,TRBV9,TGTGCCAGCAGCGTGGGAGTGACCTCCTACAATGAGCAGTTCTTC,CASSVGVTSYNEQFF
NA,TRBJ2-1,TRBD2,TRBV20-1,TGCAGTGCTGGTAGCGGGGGGGTTAACAATGAGCAGTTCTTC,CSAGSGGVNNEQFF
NA,TRBJ2-7,NA,TRBV6-5,TGTGCCAGCAGTTTCCTCGGGGGAGGATACGAGCAGTACTTC,CASSFLGGGYEQYF
NA,TRBJ1-5,NA,TRBV19,TGTGCCAGTAGTATCCCCGGGGAGCCCCAGCATTTT,CASSIPGEPQHF
once,TRBJ1-1,TRBD1,TRBV12-3/TRBV12-4,TGTGCCAGCAGAACACAGGGGGCGGCAGCTTTCTTT,CASRTQGAAAFF
NA,TRBJ1-2,TRBD1,TRBV11-2,TGTGCCAGCAGCTCCACAGGGGGCACTAACTATGGCTACACCTTC,CASSSTGGTNYGYTF
NA,TRBJ2-5,TRBD1,TRBV29-1,TGCAGCGTTGAAGTTTGGACAGGGGAAGAGACCCAGTACTTC,CSVEVWTGEETQYF
NA,TRBJ2-1,NA,TRBV5-4,TGTGCCAGCAGCTTGGATGTGTCAGACTACAATGAGCAGTTCTTC,CASSLDVSDYNEQFF
NA,TRBJ1-2,NA,TRBV6-6,TGTGCCAGCGTAAAGGCGGCGGGCTATGGCTACACCTTC,CASVKAAGYGYTF
NA,TRBJ2-7,NA,TRBV5-4,TGTGCCAGCAGCGACTTTTACGAGCAGTACTTC,CASSDFYEQYF
NA,TRBJ2-3,NA,TRBV11-1,TGTGCCAGTCGGTCCCTAACCACTAGCACAGATACGCAGTATTTT,CASRSLTTSTDTQYF
NA,TRBJ2-5,NA,TRBV15,TGTGCCACCAGCAGAACTCGACTCCAGGAGACCCAGTACTTC,CATSRTRLQETQYF
NA,TRBJ1-2,NA,TRBV29-1,TGCAGCACCTCTGGGTCCGGGGGAGGAGGCTACACCTTC,CSTSGSGGGGYTF
NA,TRBJ2-7,NA,TRBV2,TGTGCCAGCAGTTTAGACAGCGACGAGCAGTACTTC,CASSLDSDEQYF
NA,TRBJ1-2,NA,TRBV30,TGTGCCTGGAGTGTACGGCAGGACTATGGCTACACCTTC,CAWSVRQDYGYTF
NA,TRBJ1-4,NA,TRBV5-1,TGCGCCAGCAGCTTGGGTTCAAATGAAAAACTGTTTTTT,CASSLGSNEKLFF
NA,TRBJ1-5,NA,TRBV2,TGTGCCAGCCGATACAGGGAAGATCAGCCCCAGCATTTT,CASRYREDQPQHF
NA,TRBJ2-7,TRBD1,TRBV6-6,TGTGCCAGCAGTAAACCAGGGGGTAGCTACGAGCAGTACTTC,CASSKPGGSYEQYF